The clone carrying this T cell receptor beta chain was detected many times. This sample was included in a study of T-cell reconstitution after alpha-beta-depleted transplantation in children. Unique molecular identifiers tagged the TCRbeta library. Each CDR3 protein is one row after TCRdb ran MiXCR on the PCR reads. In the table there are some 200,000 distinct CDR3 sequences, more than 14% of which are singletons. Specimen: PBMCs from the stem cell graft donor, collected from the stem cell graft. The clonotype was recovered from a human donor who donated a stem cell graft to a child with acute lymphoblastic leukemia.

Here the CDR3 reads CASSYSIRGFDQPQHF. CDR3 nucleotide sequence: TGTGCCAGCAGTTATAGTATCAGGGGCTTTGATCAGCCCCAGCATTTT. The chain is built from TRBV12-3 or TRBV12-4 and TRBJ1-5; a possible D gene is TRBD1 (6 bases). The CDR3 runs 16 residues. Trimming pared 4 bases from V and 5 bases from J, leaving 18 bases between.